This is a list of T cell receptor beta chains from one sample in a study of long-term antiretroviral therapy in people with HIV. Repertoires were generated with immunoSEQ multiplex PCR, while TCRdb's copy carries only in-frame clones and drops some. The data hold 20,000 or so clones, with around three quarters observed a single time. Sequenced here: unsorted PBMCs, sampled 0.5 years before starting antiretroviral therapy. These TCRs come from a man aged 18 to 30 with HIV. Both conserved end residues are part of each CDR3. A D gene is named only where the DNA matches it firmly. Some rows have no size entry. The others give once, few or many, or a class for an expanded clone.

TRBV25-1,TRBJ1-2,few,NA,CASKGNENYGYTF,TGTGCCAGCAAAGGGAACGAGAACTATGGCTACACCTTC
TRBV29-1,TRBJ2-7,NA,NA,CSVVDSRYEQYF,TGCAGCGTTGTTGACAGTCGGTACGAGCAGTACTTC
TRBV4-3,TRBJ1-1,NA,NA,CASSQEVYRNTEAFF,TGCGCCAGCAGCCAAGAGGTCTACAGAAACACTGAAGCTTTCTTT
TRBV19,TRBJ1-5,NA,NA,CASKIGEGGNQPQHF,TGTGCCAGTAAAATCGGAGAAGGGGGCAATCAGCCCCAGCATTTT
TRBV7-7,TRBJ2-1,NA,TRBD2,CASSRGLAGLDEQFF,TGTGCTAGCAGCCGTGGACTAGCGGGACTGGATGAGCAGTTCTTC
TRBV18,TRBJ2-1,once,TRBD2,CASSPLETSGGPVNEQFF,TGTGCCAGCTCACCACTCGAGACTAGCGGGGGCCCCGTCAATGAGCAGTTCTTC
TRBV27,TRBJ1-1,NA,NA,CASSQYGNSGAFF,TGTGCCAGCAGCCAATATGGGAACAGTGGAGCTTTCTTT
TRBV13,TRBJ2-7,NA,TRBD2,CASSHLGGGLREQYF,TGTGCCAGCAGCCACCTCGGCGGGGGGCTAAGAGAGCAGTACTTC
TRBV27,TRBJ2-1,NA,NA,CASMEVSAWDEQFF,TGTGCCAGCATGGAGGTCAGCGCCTGGGATGAGCAGTTCTTC
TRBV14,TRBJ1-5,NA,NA,CASSQKTGKPQHF,TGTGCCAGCAGCCAAAAGACCGGTAAGCCCCAGCATTTT
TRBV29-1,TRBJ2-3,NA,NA,CSVADSNTDTQYF,TGCAGCGTGGCGGACAGCAACACAGATACGCAGTATTTT
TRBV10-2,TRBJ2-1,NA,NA,CASSDPRQSGDEQFF,TGCGCCAGCAGTGACCCCCGTCAGTCCGGGGATGAGCAGTTCTTC
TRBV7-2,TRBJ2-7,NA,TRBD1,CASRLTGTGRVYEQYF,TGTGCCAGCAGACTCACCGGGACAGGCAGGGTCTACGAGCAGTACTTC
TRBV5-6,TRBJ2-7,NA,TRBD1,CASSFGQDTYEQYF,TGTGCCAGCAGCTTTGGACAGGACACCTACGAGCAGTACTTC
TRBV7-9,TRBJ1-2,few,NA,CASSLDRLSNTVAGYTF,TGTGCCAGCAGCCTAGACAGACTTTCCAACACGGTGGCTGGCTACACCTTC
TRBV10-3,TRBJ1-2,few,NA,CAISRTADYGYTF,TGTGCCATCAGCAGGACAGCGGACTATGGCTACACCTTC
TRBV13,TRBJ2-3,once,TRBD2,CASSPTSGGENTQYF,TGTGCCAGCAGCCCGACTAGCGGGGGGGAGAATACGCAGTATTTT
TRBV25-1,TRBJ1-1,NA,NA,CASSGLQGTEAFF,TGTGCCAGCAGTGGATTACAGGGAACTGAAGCTTTCTTT
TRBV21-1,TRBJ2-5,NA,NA,CASSNGRQTQETQYF,TGTGCCAGCAGCAATGGCCGACAGACTCAAGAGACCCAGTACTTC